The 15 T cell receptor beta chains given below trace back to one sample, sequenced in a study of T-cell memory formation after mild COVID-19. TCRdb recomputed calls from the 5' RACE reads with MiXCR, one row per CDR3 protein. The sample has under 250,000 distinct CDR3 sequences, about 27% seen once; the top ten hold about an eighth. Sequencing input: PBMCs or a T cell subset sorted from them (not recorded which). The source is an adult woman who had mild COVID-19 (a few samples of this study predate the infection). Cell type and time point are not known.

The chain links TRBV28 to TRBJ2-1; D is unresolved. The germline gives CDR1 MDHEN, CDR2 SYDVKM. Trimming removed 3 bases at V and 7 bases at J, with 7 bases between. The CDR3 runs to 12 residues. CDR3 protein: CASSFDGNEQFF. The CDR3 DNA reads TGTGCCAGCAGTTTCGACGGGAATGAGCAGTTCTTC. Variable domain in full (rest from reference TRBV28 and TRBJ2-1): DVKVTQSSRYLVKRTGEKVFLECVQDMDHENMFWYRQDPGLGLRLIYFSYDVKMKEKGDIPEGYSVSREKKERFSLILESASTNQTSMYLCASSFDGNEQFFGPGTRLTVL.

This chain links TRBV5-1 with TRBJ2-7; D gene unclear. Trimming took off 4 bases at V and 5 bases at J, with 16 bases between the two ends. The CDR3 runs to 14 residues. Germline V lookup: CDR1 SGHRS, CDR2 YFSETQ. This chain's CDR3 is CASSTTTKAHEQYF. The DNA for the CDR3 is TGCGCCAGCAGCACTACAACGAAAGCCCACGAGCAGTACTTC.

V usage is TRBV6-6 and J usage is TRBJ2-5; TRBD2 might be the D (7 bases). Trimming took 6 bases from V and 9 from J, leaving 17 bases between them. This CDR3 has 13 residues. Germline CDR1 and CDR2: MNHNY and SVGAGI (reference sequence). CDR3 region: CASRLNWEGAQYF. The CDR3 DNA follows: TGTGCCAGCAGGCTTAACTGGGAGGGGGCCCAGTACTTC.

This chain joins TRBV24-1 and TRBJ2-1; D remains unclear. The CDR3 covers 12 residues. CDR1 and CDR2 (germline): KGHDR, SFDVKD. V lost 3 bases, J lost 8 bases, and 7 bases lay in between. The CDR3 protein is CATSDISDEQFF. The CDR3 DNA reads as TGTGCCACCAGTGATATAAGTGATGAGCAGTTCTTC.

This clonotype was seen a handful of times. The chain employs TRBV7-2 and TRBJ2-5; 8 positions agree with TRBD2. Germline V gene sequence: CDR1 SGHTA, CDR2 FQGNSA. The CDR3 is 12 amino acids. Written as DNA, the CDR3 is TGTGCGAGTCGGGGGGGATCGGAGACCCAGTACTTC. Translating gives CASRGGSETQYF.

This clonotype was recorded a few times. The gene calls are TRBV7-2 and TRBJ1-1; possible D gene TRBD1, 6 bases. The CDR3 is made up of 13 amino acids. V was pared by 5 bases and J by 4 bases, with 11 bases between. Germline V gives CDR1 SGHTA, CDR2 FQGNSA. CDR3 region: CASSEKTGTEAFF. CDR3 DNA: TGTGCCAGCAGCGAAAAGACAGGCACTGAAGCTTTCTTT.

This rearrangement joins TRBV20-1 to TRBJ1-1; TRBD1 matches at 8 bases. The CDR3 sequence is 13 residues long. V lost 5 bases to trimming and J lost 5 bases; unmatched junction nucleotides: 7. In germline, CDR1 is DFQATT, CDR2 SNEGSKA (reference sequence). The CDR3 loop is CSAPSDRETEAFF. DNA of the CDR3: TGCAGTGCTCCCTCGGACAGGGAGACTGAAGCTTTCTTT.

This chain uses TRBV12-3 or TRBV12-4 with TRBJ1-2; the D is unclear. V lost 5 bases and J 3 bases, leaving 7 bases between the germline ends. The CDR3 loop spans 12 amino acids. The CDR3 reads CASSGPYYGYTF. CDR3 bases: TGTGCCAGCAGTGGGCCCTACTATGGCTACACCTTC.

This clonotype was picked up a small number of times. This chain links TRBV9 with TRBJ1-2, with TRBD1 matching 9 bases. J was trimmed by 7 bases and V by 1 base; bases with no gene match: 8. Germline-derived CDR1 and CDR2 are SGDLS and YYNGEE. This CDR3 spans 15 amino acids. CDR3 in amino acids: CASSVSGTGKSGYTF. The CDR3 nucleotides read TGTGCCAGCAGCGTATCCGGGACAGGGAAATCTGGCTACACCTTC.

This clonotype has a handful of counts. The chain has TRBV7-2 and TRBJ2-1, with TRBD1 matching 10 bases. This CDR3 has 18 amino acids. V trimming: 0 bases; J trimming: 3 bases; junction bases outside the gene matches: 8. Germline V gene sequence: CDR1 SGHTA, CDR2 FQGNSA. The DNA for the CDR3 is TGTGCCAGCAGCTTAGCAAGAACCCGGGACAGGGGCTACAATGAGCAGTTCTTC. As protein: CASSLARTRDRGYNEQFF.

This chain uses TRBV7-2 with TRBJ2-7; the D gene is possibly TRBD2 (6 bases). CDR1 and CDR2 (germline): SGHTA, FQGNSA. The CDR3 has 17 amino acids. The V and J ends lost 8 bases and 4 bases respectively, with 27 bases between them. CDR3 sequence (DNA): TGTGCCAGCCGGCTTAGGACGGCTCGGGGGTCGGGATACGAGCAGTACTTC. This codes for CASRLRTARGSGYEQYF.

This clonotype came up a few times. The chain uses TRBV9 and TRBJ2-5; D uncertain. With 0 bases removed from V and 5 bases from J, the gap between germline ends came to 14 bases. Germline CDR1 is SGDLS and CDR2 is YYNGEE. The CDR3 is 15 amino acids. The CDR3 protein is CASSVESVPRETQYF. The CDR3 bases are TGTGCCAGCAGCGTAGAAAGCGTACCCAGGGAGACCCAGTACTTC.

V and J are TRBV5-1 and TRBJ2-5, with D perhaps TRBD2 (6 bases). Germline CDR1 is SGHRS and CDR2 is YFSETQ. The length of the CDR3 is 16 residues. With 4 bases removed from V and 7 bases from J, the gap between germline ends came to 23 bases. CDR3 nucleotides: TGCGCCAGCAGCCCGAGTCGGGACTCAGCGTGGATGACCCAGTACTTC. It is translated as CASSPSRDSAWMTQYF.

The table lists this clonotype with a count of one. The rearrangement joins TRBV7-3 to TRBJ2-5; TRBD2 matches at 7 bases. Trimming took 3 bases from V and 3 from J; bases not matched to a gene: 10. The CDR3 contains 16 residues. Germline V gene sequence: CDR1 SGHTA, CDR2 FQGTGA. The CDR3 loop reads CASSFTGGGGKETQYF. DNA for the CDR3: TGTGCCAGCAGCTTTACCGGCGGGGGTGGCAAAGAGACCCAGTACTTC.

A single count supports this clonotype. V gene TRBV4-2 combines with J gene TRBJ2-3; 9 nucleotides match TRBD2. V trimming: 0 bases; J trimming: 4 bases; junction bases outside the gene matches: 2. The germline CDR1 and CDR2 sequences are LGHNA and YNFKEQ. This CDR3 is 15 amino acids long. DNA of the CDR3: TGTGCCAGCAGCCAAGAGCGGGGGGGACCAGATACGCAGTATTTT. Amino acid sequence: CASSQERGGPDTQYF.